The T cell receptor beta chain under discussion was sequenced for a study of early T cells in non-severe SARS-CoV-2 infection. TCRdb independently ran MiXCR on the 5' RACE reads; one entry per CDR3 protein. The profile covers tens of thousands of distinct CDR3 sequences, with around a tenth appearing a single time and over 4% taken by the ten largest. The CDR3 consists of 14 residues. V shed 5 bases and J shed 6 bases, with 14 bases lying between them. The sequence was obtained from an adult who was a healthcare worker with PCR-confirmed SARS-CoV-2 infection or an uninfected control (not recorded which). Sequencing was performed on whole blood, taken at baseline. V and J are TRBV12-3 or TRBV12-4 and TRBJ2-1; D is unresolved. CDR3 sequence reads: CASSRTGVGNEQFF. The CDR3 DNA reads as TGTGCCAGCAGTCGCACCGGTGTGGGCAATGAGCAGTTCTTC.